Following are 2 T cell receptor beta chains from one sample sequenced in a study of control samples from healthy donors and cancer patients. Data came from immunoSEQ multiplex PCR; TCRdb stores just in-frame clones and leaves some out. The repertoire holds tens of thousands of clones, with around 85% as singletons. Sequencing was done on a sample of blood. The receptors originated from a middle-aged man in good health.

This clone was recorded only once. This rearrangement joins TRBV15 to TRBJ1-6; weak D call: TRBD1 (5 bases). Germline CDR1 is LNHNV and CDR2 is YYDKDF (reference sequence). The V and J ends lost 8 bases and 6 bases respectively, with 14 bases between them. The CDR3 consists of 14 residues. The CDR3 sequence is CATSTDSPNSPLHF. CDR3 in DNA: TGTGCCACCTCGACTGACAGCCCTAATTCACCCCTCCACTTT.

The J gene is TRBJ2-3, the V gene TRBV28; tentatively, D is TRBD1 (6 bases). Trimming shortened V by 5 bases and J by 1 base, and 13 bases separated the two germline ends. Germline CDR1 MDHEN, CDR2 SYDVKM. This CDR3 contains 15 residues. As DNA, the CDR3 is TGTGCCAGCAGTGAGATGACAGGTGGCACAGATACGCAGTATTTT. Its protein is CASSEMTGGTDTQYF.